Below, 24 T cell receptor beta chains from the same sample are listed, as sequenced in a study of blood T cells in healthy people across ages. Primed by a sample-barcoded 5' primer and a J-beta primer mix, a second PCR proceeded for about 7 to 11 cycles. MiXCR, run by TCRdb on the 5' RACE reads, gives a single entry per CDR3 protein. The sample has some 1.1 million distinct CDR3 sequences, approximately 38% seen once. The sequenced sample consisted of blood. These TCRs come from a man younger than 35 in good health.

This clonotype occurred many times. The CDR3 protein is CASSLRTGDGYTF. CDR3 nucleotides: TGTGCCAGCAGTCTTAGGACAGGGGACGGCTACACCTTC. The J gene is TRBJ1-2, the V gene TRBV7-9, with TRBD1 identical over 9 bases. The CDR3 is 13 amino acids. Unmatched junction bases numbered 7, after V lost 6 bases and J lost 8 bases. Germline values: CDR1 SEHNR, CDR2 FQNEAQ (reference sequence).

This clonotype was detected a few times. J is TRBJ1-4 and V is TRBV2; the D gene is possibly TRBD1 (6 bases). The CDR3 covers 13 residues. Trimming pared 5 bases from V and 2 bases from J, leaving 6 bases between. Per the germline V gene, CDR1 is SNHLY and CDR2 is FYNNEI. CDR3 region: CASSTGTNEKLFF. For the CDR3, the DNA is TGTGCCAGCAGTACAGGGACTAATGAAAAACTGTTTTTT. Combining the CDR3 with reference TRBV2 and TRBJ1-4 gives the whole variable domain EPEVTQTPSHQVTQMGQEVILRCVPISNHLYFYWYRQILGQKVEFLVSFYNNEISEKSEIFDDQFSVERPDGSNFTLKIRSTKLEDSAMYFCASSTGTNEKLFFGSGTQLSVL.

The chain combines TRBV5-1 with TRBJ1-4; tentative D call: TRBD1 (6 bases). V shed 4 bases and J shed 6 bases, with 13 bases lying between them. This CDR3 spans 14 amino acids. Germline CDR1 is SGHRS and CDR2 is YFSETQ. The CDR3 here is CASSRIPGDEKLFF. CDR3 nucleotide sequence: TGCGCCAGCAGCCGAATTCCAGGGGATGAAAAACTGTTTTTT.

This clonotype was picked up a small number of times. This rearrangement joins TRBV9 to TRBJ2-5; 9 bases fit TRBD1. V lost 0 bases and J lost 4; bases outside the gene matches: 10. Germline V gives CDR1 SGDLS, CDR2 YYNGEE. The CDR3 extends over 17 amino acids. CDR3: CASSVGETGGFLETQYF. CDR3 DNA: TGTGCCAGCAGCGTAGGAGAGACAGGGGGATTCTTAGAGACCCAGTACTTC.

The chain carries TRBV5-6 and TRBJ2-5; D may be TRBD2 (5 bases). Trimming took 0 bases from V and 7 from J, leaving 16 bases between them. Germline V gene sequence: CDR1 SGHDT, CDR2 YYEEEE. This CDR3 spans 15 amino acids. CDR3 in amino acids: CASSLAVGNVRTQYF. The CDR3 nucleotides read TGTGCCAGCAGCTTGGCCGTCGGGAACGTAAGGACCCAGTACTTC. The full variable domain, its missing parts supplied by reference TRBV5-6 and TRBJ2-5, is DAGVTQSPTHLIKTRGQQVTLRCSPKSGHDTVSWYQQALGQGPQFIFQYYEEEERQRGNFPDRFSGHQFPNYSSELNVNALLLGDSALYLCASSLAVGNVRTQYFGPGTRLLVL.

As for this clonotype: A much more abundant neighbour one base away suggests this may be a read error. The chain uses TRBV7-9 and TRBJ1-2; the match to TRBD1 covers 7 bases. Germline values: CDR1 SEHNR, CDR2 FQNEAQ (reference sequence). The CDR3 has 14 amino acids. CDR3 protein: CAGSLGGTDYGYTF. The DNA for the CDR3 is TGTGCCGGCAGCTTAGGCGGGACAGATTATGGCTACACCTTC.

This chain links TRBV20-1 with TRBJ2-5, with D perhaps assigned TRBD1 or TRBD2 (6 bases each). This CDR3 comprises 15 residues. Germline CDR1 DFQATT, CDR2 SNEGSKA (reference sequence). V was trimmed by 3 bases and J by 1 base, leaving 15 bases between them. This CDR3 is CSASGGPGVQETQYF. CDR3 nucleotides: TGCAGTGCTAGCGGGGGACCAGGGGTCCAAGAGACCCAGTACTTC.

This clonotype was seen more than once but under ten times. CDR3: CATSDSGRGGYTF. CDR3 DNA sequence: TGTGCCACCAGTGATTCCGGTCGGGGCGGCTACACCTTC. The chain is built from TRBV24-1 and TRBJ1-2; D perhaps matches TRBD1 (5 bases). The CDR3 has 13 amino acids. In germline, CDR1 is KGHDR, CDR2 SFDVKD. Trimming shortened V by 2 bases and J by 8 bases, and 11 bases separated the two germline ends.

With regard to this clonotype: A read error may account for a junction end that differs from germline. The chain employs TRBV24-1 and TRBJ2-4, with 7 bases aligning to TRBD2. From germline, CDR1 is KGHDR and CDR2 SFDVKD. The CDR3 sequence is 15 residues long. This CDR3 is CATGDGRGAKNIQYF. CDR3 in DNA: TGTGCCACCGGTGATGGGAGGGGAGCCAAAAACATTCAGTACTTC.

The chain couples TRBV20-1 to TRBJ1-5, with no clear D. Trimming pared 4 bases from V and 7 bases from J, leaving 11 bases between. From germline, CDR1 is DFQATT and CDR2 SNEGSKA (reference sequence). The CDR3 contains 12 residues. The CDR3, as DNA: TGCAGTGCTAACCCGACGGGGCAGCCCCAGCATTTT. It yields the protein CSANPTGQPQHF.

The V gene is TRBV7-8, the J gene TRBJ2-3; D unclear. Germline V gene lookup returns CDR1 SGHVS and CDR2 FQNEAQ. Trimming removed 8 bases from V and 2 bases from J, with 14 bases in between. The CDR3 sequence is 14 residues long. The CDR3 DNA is TGTGCCAGCTGTGGAAAGACCAACACAGATACGCAGTATTTT. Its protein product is CASCGKTNTDTQYF.

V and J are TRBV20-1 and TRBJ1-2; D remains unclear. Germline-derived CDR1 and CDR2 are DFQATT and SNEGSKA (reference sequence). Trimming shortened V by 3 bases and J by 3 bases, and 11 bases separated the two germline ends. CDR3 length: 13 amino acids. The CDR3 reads CSASHDPHYGYTF. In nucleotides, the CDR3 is TGCAGTGCTAGCCACGACCCCCACTATGGCTACACCTTC.

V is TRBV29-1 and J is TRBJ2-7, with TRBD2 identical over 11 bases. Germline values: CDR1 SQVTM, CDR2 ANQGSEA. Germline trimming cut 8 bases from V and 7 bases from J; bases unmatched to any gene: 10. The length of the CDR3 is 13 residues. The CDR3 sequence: CSKVAGGLDEQYF. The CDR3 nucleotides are TGCAGCAAAGTAGCGGGGGGGCTAGATGAGCAGTACTTC.

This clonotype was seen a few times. In DNA form, the CDR3 reads TGTGCCAGCAGTAGGGACAGGGGGCTAAACGAGCAGTACTTC. As protein: CASSRDRGLNEQYF. The genes are TRBV12-3 or TRBV12-4 and TRBJ2-4; 12 nucleotides match TRBD1. Judging by the DNA end, TRBJ2-7 fits better; the J call may be wrong. There are 14 residues in the CDR3.

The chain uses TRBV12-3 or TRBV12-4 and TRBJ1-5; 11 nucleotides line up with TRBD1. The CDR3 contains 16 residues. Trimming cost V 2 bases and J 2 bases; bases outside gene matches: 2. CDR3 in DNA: TGTGCCAGCAGTTTAACGGGACAGGGGGGCAATCAGCCCCAGCATTTT. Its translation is CASSLTGQGGNQPQHF.

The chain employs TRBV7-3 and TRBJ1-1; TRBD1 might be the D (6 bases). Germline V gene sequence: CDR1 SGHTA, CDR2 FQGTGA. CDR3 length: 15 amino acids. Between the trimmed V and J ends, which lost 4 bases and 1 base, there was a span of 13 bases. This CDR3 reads CASSYGGARNTEAFF. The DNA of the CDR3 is TGTGCCAGCAGCTACGGGGGGGCAAGGAACACTGAAGCTTTCTTT.

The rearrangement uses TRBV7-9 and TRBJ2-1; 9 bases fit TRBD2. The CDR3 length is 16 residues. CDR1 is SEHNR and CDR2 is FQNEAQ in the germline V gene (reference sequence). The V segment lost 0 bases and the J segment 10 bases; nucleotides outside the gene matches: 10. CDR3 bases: TGTGCCAGCAGCTTAGCGCTAGCGGGGTCCAATTGGGAGCAGTTCTTC. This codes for CASSLALAGSNWEQFF.

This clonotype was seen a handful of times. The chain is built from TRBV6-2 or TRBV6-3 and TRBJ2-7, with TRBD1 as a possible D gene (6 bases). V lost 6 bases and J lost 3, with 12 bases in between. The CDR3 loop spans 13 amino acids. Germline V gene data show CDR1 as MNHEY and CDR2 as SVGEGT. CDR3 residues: CASSHRDIYEQYF. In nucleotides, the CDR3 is TGTGCCAGCAGCCATCGGGACATCTACGAGCAGTACTTC.

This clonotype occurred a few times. For the CDR3, the DNA is TGTGCCAGCACGAGGAGCTCCTACAATGAGCAGTTCTTC. It codes for CASTRSSYNEQFF. This chain uses TRBV2 with TRBJ2-1; no definite D call. Trimming took 7 bases from V and 0 from J, leaving 7 bases between them. Germline V gene lookup returns CDR1 SNHLY and CDR2 FYNNEI. The CDR3 loop spans 13 amino acids.

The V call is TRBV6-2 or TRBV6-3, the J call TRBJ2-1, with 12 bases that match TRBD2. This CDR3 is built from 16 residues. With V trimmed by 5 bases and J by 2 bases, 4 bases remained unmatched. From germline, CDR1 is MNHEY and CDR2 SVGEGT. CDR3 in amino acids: CASSVPSGGAYNEQFF. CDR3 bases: TGTGCCAGCAGTGTTCCTAGCGGGGGGGCCTACAATGAGCAGTTCTTC.

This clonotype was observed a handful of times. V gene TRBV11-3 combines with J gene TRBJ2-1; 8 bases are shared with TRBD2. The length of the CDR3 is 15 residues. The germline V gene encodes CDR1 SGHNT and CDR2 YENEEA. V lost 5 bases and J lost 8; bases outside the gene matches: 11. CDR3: CASSVGTRRVDEQFF. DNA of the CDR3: TGTGCCAGCAGCGTCGGGACTAGAAGAGTTGATGAGCAGTTCTTC.

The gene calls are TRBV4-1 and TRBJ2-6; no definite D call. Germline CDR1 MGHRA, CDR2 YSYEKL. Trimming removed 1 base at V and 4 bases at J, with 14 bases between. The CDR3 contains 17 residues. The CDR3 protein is CASSQVAVSSGANVLTF. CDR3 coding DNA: TGCGCCAGCAGCCAAGTAGCCGTCTCCTCCGGGGCCAACGTCCTGACTTTC.

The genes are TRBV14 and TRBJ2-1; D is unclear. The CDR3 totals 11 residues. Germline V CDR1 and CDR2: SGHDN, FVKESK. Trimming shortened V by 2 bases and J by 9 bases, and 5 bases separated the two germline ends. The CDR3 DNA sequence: TGTGCCAGCAGCCAATTTTTTGAGCAGTTCTTC. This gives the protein CASSQFFEQFF. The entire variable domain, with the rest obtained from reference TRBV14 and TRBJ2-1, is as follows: EAGVTQFPSHSVIEKGQTVTLRCDPISGHDNLYWYRRVMGKEIKFLLHFVKESKQDESGMPNNRFLAERTGGTYSTLKVQPAELEDSGVYFCASSQFFEQFFGPGTRLTVL.

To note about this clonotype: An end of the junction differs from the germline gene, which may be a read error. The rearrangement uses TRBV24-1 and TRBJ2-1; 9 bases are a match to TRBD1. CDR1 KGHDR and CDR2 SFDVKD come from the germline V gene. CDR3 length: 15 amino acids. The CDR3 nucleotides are TGCGCCACCAGCCAACCGGGACAGGGTATTAGTGAGCCGTTCTTC. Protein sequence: CATSQPGQGISEPFF.